This T cell receptor beta chain was captured in a study of blood T cell repertoires in COVID-19. Clones were sequenced by immunoSEQ multiplex PCR, and TCRdb holds only the in-frame ones, with some missing. This table has about 170,000 clones, approximately 86% appearing once. The CDR3 loop spans 17 amino acids. The germline gives CDR1 SGDLS, CDR2 YYNGEE. The trim removed 3 bases at V and 6 bases at J, leaving 10 bases unmatched. This sequence was found in a woman aged 80 or older with active or convalescent COVID-19. V gene TRBV9 combines with J gene TRBJ2-2; 11 bases agree with TRBD1. The sequenced sample consisted of peripheral blood. CDR3 region: CASSARTGGLYAGELFF. The DNA for the CDR3 is TGTGCCAGCAGCGCCCGGACAGGGGGCTTATATGCCGGGGAGCTGTTTTTT.